One and the same sample provided the 15 T cell receptor beta chains below, sequenced in a study of blood T cell repertoires in COVID-19. Data came from immunoSEQ multiplex PCR; TCRdb stores just in-frame clones and leaves some out. Here the sample spans some 190,000 clones, approximately 80% being singletons. Sequencing used PBMCs or T cells enriched from blood (not recorded which). These receptors were obtained from a man between 60 and 75 years old who had been exposed to COVID-19.

In DNA, the CDR3 is TGTGCCAGCAGCACCGTGGAGACCGCTAACTATGGCTACACCTTC. This sequence encodes CASSTVETANYGYTF. The chain carries TRBV6-2 or TRBV6-3 and TRBJ1-2; D uncertain. The germline gives CDR1 MNHEY, CDR2 SVGEGT. V gave up 6 bases and J gave up 0 bases, with 14 bases separating them. CDR3 length: 15 amino acids.

This sequence joins TRBV11-1 and TRBJ2-7; D is unclear. This CDR3 has 15 residues. V was trimmed by 0 bases and J by 2 bases, leaving 11 bases between them. Germline CDR1 is SGHAT and CDR2 is FQDESV (reference sequence). The CDR3 spells CASSLAPGRTYEQYF. The CDR3 DNA is TGTGCCAGCAGCTTAGCGCCAGGAAGGACCTACGAGCAGTACTTC.

The rearrangement links TRBV19 to TRBJ2-3; 14 bases are shared with TRBD2. V shed 5 bases, J shed 3 bases, and the junction held 7 bases outside the gene matches. Germline V gene lookup returns CDR1 LNHDA and CDR2 SQIVND (reference sequence). This CDR3 comprises 17 residues. This chain's CDR3 is CASSPGTSGRMTDTQYF. The CDR3 DNA follows: TGTGCCAGTAGTCCCGGGACTAGCGGGAGAATGACAGATACGCAGTATTTT.

CDR3 sequence reads: CASTVDSYNEQFF. DNA for the CDR3: TGTGCCAGCACCGTGGACAGCTACAATGAGCAGTTCTTC. The chain is built from TRBV12-3 or TRBV12-4 and TRBJ2-1; possibly TRBD1 for D (6 bases). The CDR3 loop spans 13 amino acids. Trimming took off 7 bases at V and 3 bases at J, with 10 bases between the two ends.

The chain employs TRBV30 and TRBJ1-1, with 7 bases identical to TRBD1. V lost 8 bases, J lost 6 bases, and 9 bases stayed unmatched. Germline assignment: CDR1 GTSNPN and CDR2 SVGIG (reference sequence). The CDR3 runs 12 residues. CDR3 sequence: CAGDLTGAEAFF. The CDR3 DNA sequence: TGTGCCGGGGACCTAACAGGGGCTGAAGCTTTCTTT.

V and J are TRBV20-1 and TRBJ1-2; 8 bases map to TRBD1. CDR1 and CDR2 from the germline V gene are DFQATT and SNEGSKA (reference sequence). J gave up 5 bases and V 3 bases, and 2 bases lay outside the gene matches. The CDR3 has 12 residues. Here the CDR3 DNA reads TGCAGTGCTAGTCAGGGGGCGTATGGCTACACCTTC. This sequence encodes CSASQGAYGYTF.

The CDR3 DNA sequence: TGTGCCAGCAGTTCCTACGGTCCTAACTATGGCTACACCTTC. It specifies CASSSYGPNYGYTF. J is TRBJ1-2 and V is TRBV28; D is undetermined. This CDR3 contains 14 residues. The germline CDR1 and CDR2 sequences are MDHEN and SYDVKM. V gave up 4 bases and J gave up 0 bases, with 9 bases separating them.

This sequence joins TRBV6-4 and TRBJ2-3; 9 bases line up with TRBD2. The CDR3 covers 16 residues. CDR1 and CDR2 (germline): MRHNA, SNTAGT. After removal of 7 bases from V and 0 bases from J, the junction contained 8 bases not matched to a gene. The CDR3 loop is CASTRHAGGSTDTQYF. In DNA form, the CDR3 reads TGTGCCAGCACGAGACACGCGGGAGGGAGCACAGATACGCAGTATTTT.

This clone was counted between two and nine times. This chain uses TRBV9 with TRBJ2-7, with TRBD1 identical over 7 bases. Germline V lookup: CDR1 SGDLS, CDR2 YYNGEE. V gave up 0 bases and J gave up 0 bases; unmatched junction bases: 6. CDR3 length: 16 amino acids. CDR3: CASSVDPTGSSYEQYF. The DNA for the CDR3 is TGTGCCAGCAGCGTAGATCCGACAGGGAGCTCCTACGAGCAGTACTTC.

In this sample, this clone turned up a few times. The rearrangement uses TRBV27 and TRBJ1-4; the match to TRBD1 covers 11 bases. The CDR3 spans 14 residues. V shed 8 bases and J 7 bases; nucleotides not matched to a gene: 6. Germline V CDR1 and CDR2: MNHEY, SMNVEV (reference sequence). CDR3 sequence (DNA): TGTGCCAGCGGTTCCGGGACAGGGGGTGAAAAACTGTTTTTT. Residues: CASGSGTGGEKLFF.

This chain uses TRBV27 with TRBJ2-1; TRBD2 matches 8 bases. CDR1 MNHEY and CDR2 SMNVEV come from the germline V gene (reference sequence). This CDR3 is 17 amino acids long. Trimming took 4 bases from V and 0 from J; bases not matched to a gene: 8. CDR3 in amino acids: CASSSTWLAGSYNEQFF. In DNA form, the CDR3 reads TGTGCCAGCAGTTCCACGTGGCTAGCGGGCTCCTACAATGAGCAGTTCTTC.

The chain couples TRBV14 to TRBJ2-3, with a possible D match to TRBD1 (5 bases). CDR1 is SGHDN and CDR2 is FVKESK in the germline V gene. Trimming stripped 1 base from V and 2 bases from J, with 13 bases between. CDR3 length equals 16 residues. This chain's CDR3 is CASSQGQGRYTDTQYF. The CDR3, as DNA: TGTGCCAGCAGCCAAGGCCAGGGCCGATACACAGATACGCAGTATTTT.

This chain uses TRBV9 with TRBJ1-4; D possibly corresponds to TRBD1 (5 bases). This CDR3 comprises 15 residues. In germline, CDR1 is SGDLS, CDR2 YYNGEE. Trimming stripped 0 bases from V and 3 bases from J, with 9 bases between. DNA for the CDR3: TGTGCCAGCAGCGTAGAGGGGTATGCTAATGAAAAACTGTTTTTT. As protein: CASSVEGYANEKLFF.

This clone was detected many times. This chain joins TRBV29-1 and TRBJ1-4, with 7 bases fitting TRBD1. The CDR3 consists of 15 residues. V lost 1 base to trimming and J lost 8 bases; unmatched junction nucleotides: 10. Germline-derived CDR1 and CDR2 are SQVTM and ANQGSEA. CDR3 sequence reads: CSVEGRAGGEEKLFF. CDR3 coding DNA: TGCAGCGTTGAAGGGCGGGCAGGGGGTGAGGAAAAACTGTTTTTT.

The chain joins TRBV7-2 to TRBJ1-2; 7 nucleotides line up with TRBD1. Germline CDR1 SGHTA, CDR2 FQGNSA. Trimming cost V 0 bases and J 6 bases; bases outside gene matches: 13. This CDR3 has 17 residues. DNA of the CDR3: TGTGCCAGCAGCTTAGCCGTTCATGGAGGGGGCAGAGATGGCTACACCTTC. Its translation is CASSLAVHGGGRDGYTF.